There are many counts of the clone carrying this TCR beta chain. Its antigen remains unknown. This sample was included in a study of regulatory T cells in long-lasting Graves disease. The study's findings and limits: Having few samples may have compromised the accuracy. Fewer public clonotypes were shared by new patients (roughly 970) than by persistent patients (approximately 2,700). Exclusively peripheral blood, rather than thyroid tissue, was studied.

Arm-PCR of CDR3 regions with iRepertoire HTBI primers generated TCR beta libraries. Original methodology: Identification across samples found 50 to 80 TRBV and some 13 TRBJ segments. TCRdb redid the calling of the multiplex PCR reads with MiXCR, one entry per CDR3 protein. TCRdb, rather than the study authors, made the V and J calls. The sample yields 200,000 to 300,000 distinct CDR3 sequences, around 20% seen once. The CDR3 runs 14 residues. From germline, CDR1 is SQVTM and CDR2 ANQGSEA. Trimming pared 3 bases from V and 4 bases from J, leaving 13 bases between. Time point meaning: newly diagnosed GD, antithyroid drugs for less than 3 months. After RNA was extracted from PBMCs, the TCR library was made from it.

The sequencing here drew on peripheral blood mononuclear cells (PBMCs), taken at new diagnosis, from a patient treated with antithyroid drugs. This clonotype was obtained from a female donor with Graves disease. The J gene is TRBJ1-3, the V gene TRBV29-1, with unresolved D. CDR3 DNA sequence: TGCAGCGTTGAGATGCCGGAGAGGGGAAACACCATATATTTT. Its translation is CSVEMPERGNTIYF.